A selection of T cell receptor beta chains follows, all from one sample in a study of T cell responses to AZD1222 COVID-19 vaccine. Data came from immunoSEQ multiplex PCR; TCRdb stores just in-frame clones and leaves some out. In the table there are approximately 100,000 clones, 85% to 90% of which are singletons. This sample comprised peripheral blood, obtained on day 0 of AZD1222 vaccination. The receptors were gathered from an adult in good health. Each CDR3 is given with its conserved first and last residue. A D gene is named only where the DNA matches it firmly. The size field is filled for only some rows; it gives once, few, many or a size class.

clone_size j_call v_call d_call cdr3_aa cdr3_nt
NA TRBJ2-3 TRBV9 NA CASSVVGGTDTQYF TGTGCCAGCAGCGTAGTTGGGGGCACAGATACGCAGTATTTT
NA TRBJ2-3 TRBV7-9 NA CASSPAPVADTQYF TGTGCCAGCAGCCCAGCCCCTGTCGCAGATACGCAGTATTTT
NA TRBJ2-7 TRBV10-3 TRBD1 CAATGDPPQEQYF TGTGCCGCAACAGGGGACCCTCCTCAAGAGCAGTACTTC
NA TRBJ1-1 TRBV27 NA CASSWGPNTEAFF TGTGCCAGTAGCTGGGGCCCGAACACTGAAGCTTTCTTT
NA TRBJ2-5 TRBV5-4 NA CASSLAGQLGETQYF TGTGCCAGCAGCTTGGCTGGGCAGCTGGGGGAGACCCAGTACTTC
few TRBJ2-3 TRBV9 NA CASSLSRTDTQYF TGTGCCAGCAGCCTCTCCAGAACAGATACGCAGTATTTT
NA TRBJ2-1 TRBV28 NA CASGLFQGLGNNEQFF TGTGCCAGCGGACTTTTTCAGGGGTTAGGAAACAATGAGCAGTTCTTC
NA TRBJ1-6 TRBV19 NA CASSIQSVGGTPLHF TGTGCCAGTAGTATACAGTCCGTCGGGGGTACACCCCTCCACTTT
NA TRBJ2-7 TRBV28 NA CASREGHPVSYEQYF TGTGCCAGCAGGGAGGGACATCCAGTTTCCTACGAGCAGTACTTC
few TRBJ1-5 TRBV10-3 NA CAIRAAGPNQPQHF TGTGCCATCCGGGCGGCAGGGCCCAATCAGCCCCAGCATTTT
once TRBJ2-1 TRBV5-6 TRBD2 CASSFYGAAGGYNEQFF TGTGCCAGCAGCTTTTACGGCGCAGCGGGGGGGTACAATGAGCAGTTCTTC
NA TRBJ2-2 TRBV29-1 TRBD1 CSVGGRTGMMTGELFF TGCAGCGTTGGGGGAAGGACAGGGATGATGACCGGGGAGCTGTTTTTT
NA TRBJ2-1 TRBV5-1 TRBD1 CASSWTGSSTIEQFF TGCGCCAGCAGCTGGACAGGATCTAGCACGATTGAGCAGTTCTTC
NA TRBJ1-1 TRBV2 NA CASTVMNTEAFF TGTGCCAGCACAGTTATGAACACTGAAGCTTTCTTT
NA TRBJ1-2 TRBV6-6 NA CASRATSGVLYGYTF TGTGCCAGCAGGGCCACCTCAGGGGTATTATATGGCTACACCTTC
NA TRBJ1-3 TRBV12-5 NA CASGNHVVSGNTIYF TGTGCTAGTGGGAACCACGTCGTCTCTGGAAACACCATATATTTT
few TRBJ2-2 TRBV6-5 TRBD1 CASRGQGPTGELFF TGTGCCAGCAGAGGACAGGGGCCCACCGGGGAGCTGTTTTTT
NA TRBJ1-2 TRBV6-5 NA CASRAEGPRDYGYTF TGTGCCAGCAGAGCAGAAGGGCCGAGAGACTATGGCTACACCTTC
NA TRBJ1-1 TRBV5-6 NA CASSPGWGGDTEAFF TGTGCCAGCAGCCCGGGCTGGGGAGGCGACACTGAAGCTTTCTTT
few TRBJ2-7 TRBV2 NA CASSIHEQYF TGTGCCAGCAGTATACACGAGCAGTACTTC
NA TRBJ2-7 TRBV7-2 NA CASTLGGHTEYEQYF TGTGCCAGCACCCTAGGGGGACATACAGAGTACGAGCAGTACTTC
NA TRBJ2-7 TRBV18 NA CASSEAGNPAYEQYF TGTGCCAGCTCAGAAGCAGGGAATCCGGCTTACGAGCAGTACTTC
NA TRBJ2-6 TRBV5-1 NA CASSLAAVSGANVLTF TGCGCCAGCAGCTTGGCCGCTGTCTCTGGGGCCAACGTCCTGACTTTC
NA TRBJ1-6 TRBV2 NA CASSGSRDSPLHF TGTGCCAGCAGTGGCTCTAGGGATTCACCCCTCCACTTT
NA TRBJ2-7 TRBV24-1 TRBD1 CATSDFNDRGRYEQYF TGTGCCACCAGTGATTTTAATGACAGGGGTAGGTACGAGCAGTACTTC
NA TRBJ1-2 TRBV5-6 NA CASSPRGRGTRGYTF TGTGCCAGCAGCCCCAGGGGAAGGGGGACTAGGGGCTACACCTTC
NA TRBJ1-1 TRBV5-5 NA CASSLRTEAPEAFF TGTGCCAGCAGCTTGAGGACAGAGGCCCCTGAAGCTTTCTTT
NA TRBJ1-1 TRBV29-1 NA CSVTRTESTEAFF TGCAGCGTGACACGGACGGAATCCACTGAAGCTTTCTTT
NA TRBJ1-4 TRBV19 NA CASSPATALFEKLFF TGTGCCAGTAGTCCCGCGACCGCATTATTTGAAAAACTGTTTTTT
NA TRBJ1-1 TRBV5-1 NA CASSLRERQDTEAFF TGCGCCAGCAGCTTGAGGGAGCGACAGGACACTGAAGCTTTCTTT
NA TRBJ2-7 TRBV27 TRBD1 CASSFSAGTGGYEQYF TGTGCCAGCAGTTTTTCCGCCGGGACAGGGGGCTACGAGCAGTACTTC
NA TRBJ2-1 TRBV15 TRBD1 CATSRRDRDNNEQFF TGTGCCACCAGCAGACGGGACAGGGACAACAATGAGCAGTTCTTC
NA TRBJ1-2 TRBV4-2 TRBD1 CASSQPKPDRGYGYTF TGTGCCAGCAGCCAACCAAAGCCGGACAGGGGCTATGGCTACACCTTC
NA TRBJ1-1 TRBV19 NA CASRSGNTEAFF TGTGCCAGTAGATCAGGGAATACTGAAGCTTTCTTT
few TRBJ1-5 TRBV20-1 NA CSASSTGREDQPQHF TGCAGTGCTAGTTCCACAGGGAGGGAAGATCAGCCCCAGCATTTT
NA TRBJ2-5 TRBV3-1/TRBV3-2 NA CASSQGVGQVGVETQYF TGTGCCAGCAGCCAAGGGGTCGGACAAGTGGGAGTGGAGACCCAGTACTTC
NA TRBJ2-1 TRBV27 TRBD2 CASRVGLAGGNEQFF TGTGCCAGCAGGGTGGGACTAGCGGGGGGTAATGAGCAGTTCTTC
NA TRBJ1-1 TRBV18 TRBD1 CASSPVGGYTEAFF TGTGCCAGCTCACCAGTAGGGGGCTACACTGAAGCTTTCTTT
NA TRBJ2-5 TRBV5-8 NA CASSSGLWAETQYF TGTGCCAGCAGCTCGGGACTTTGGGCGGAGACCCAGTACTTC
NA TRBJ2-1 TRBV12-3/TRBV12-4 TRBD2 CASSKGTIEQFF TGTGCCAGCAGCAAAGGGACTATCGAGCAGTTCTTC
NA TRBJ1-1 TRBV7-9 TRBD1 CASLQGYTEAFF TGTGCCAGCCTACAGGGGTACACTGAAGCTTTCTTT
medium-sized TRBJ2-1 TRBV3-1/TRBV3-2 TRBD1 CASKRTGEVNEQFF TGTGCCAGCAAAAGGACAGGGGAGGTCAATGAGCAGTTCTTC